A selection of T cell receptor beta chains follows, all from one sample in a study of identifying expanded T cells in peripheral blood. The table came from immunoSEQ multiplex PCR; TCRdb's copy has only in-frame clones and leaves some out. The sample has around 95,000 clones, over 80% seen once. Sequencing input: blood. The receptors here all came from a person aged 18-69 years in good health. Both conserved end residues are trimmed from each CDR3.

>TRBJ2-1|TRBV13
ASSIDRAPYNEQF
>TRBJ2-2|TRBV7-9
ASGGGGRGTGELF
>TRBJ1-1|TRBV7-9
ASSLGQLNTEAF
>TRBJ1-3|TRBV2
ASRGTSGNTIY
>TRBJ1-1|TRBV29-1
SVVEGGRSNTEAF
>TRBJ1-2|TRBV20-1
SLRDLQGYT
>TRBJ1-1|TRBV6-1
ASLHLDRRNTEAF
>TRBJ2-7|TRBV5-6
ASSLDPQGWEQY
>TRBJ1-1|TRBV4-1
ASSQDSRGLGTEAF
>TRBJ2-3|TRBV18
ASSTTGADTQY
>TRBJ2-7|TRBV7-9
ASSWSGIENYEQY
>TRBJ1-4|TRBV2
ASSEDPKQKLF
>TRBJ1-6|TRBV15
ATSRAAALYNSPLH
>TRBJ2-1|TRBV7-9
ASSLGLASNEQF
>TRBJ2-5|TRBV11-3
ASSLDRLKTQY
>TRBJ2-2|TRBV7-6
ASSQADTTGELF
>TRBJ1-3|TRBV5-6
ASSADRVGGNTIY
>TRBJ1-6|TRBV7-9
ASSLVDTSPLH
>TRBJ1-1|TRBV14
ASSQDPWDTEAF
>TRBJ1-5|TRBV27
ASRPWGANQPQH
>TRBJ2-3|TRBV11-3
ASSLATVRTDTQY
>TRBJ2-7|TRBV6-5
ASSRTTGATYEQY
>TRBJ1-3|TRBV2
ASIGFDVRHSGNTIY
>TRBJ1-3|TRBV30
AWRMTGAGNTIY
>TRBJ1-4|TRBV7-2
ASSLRGGRPNEKLF
>TRBJ2-3|TRBV14
ASSHPSTGAARWDTQY
>TRBJ2-3|TRBV27
ASSLYSGVTDTQY
>TRBJ1-2|TRBV5-6
ASSRTRLIYGYT
>TRBJ1-1|TRBV7-2
ASSPKTGTTEAF
>TRBJ2-7|TRBV27
ASSRYPGQGTYEQY
>TRBJ1-1|TRBV27
ASSFRGLNTEAF
>TRBJ1-6|TRBV6-5
ASSYHMERNSPLH
>TRBJ1-1|TRBV7-3
ASSREDRANTEAF
>TRBJ1-5|TRBV19
ASRPTGYNQPQH
>TRBJ2-5|TRBV19
ASSPGKETQY
>TRBJ1-5|TRBV2
ASSNRGRGPQPQH
>TRBJ1-3|TRBV5-6
ASSLWQGGNTIY
>TRBJ1-2|TRBV7-1
ASSHDTGGTYGYT
>TRBJ1-1|TRBV7-2
ASSLDVTGRTEAF
>TRBJ1-2|TRBV27
ASSFSGEDGYT
>TRBJ2-7|TRBV5-5
ASSFAGQRAYEQY
>TRBJ2-2|TRBV4-2
ASSQAGGRGGELF
>TRBJ2-5|TRBV11-2
ASRSELVAGGGSHETQY
>TRBJ2-3|TRBV2
ASSLSGGGPGDTQY
>TRBJ1-6|TRBV5-1
ASSLANTLNSPLH
>TRBJ2-3|TRBV2
AGAGGRTDTQY
>TRBJ1-2|TRBV7-2
ASSFTSTLDYSGGYT
>TRBJ2-7|TRBV5-1
ASSQGTGVEQY
>TRBJ2-7|TRBV6-1
ASKFRGDYEQY
>TRBJ2-7|TRBV14
ASSQEFLGSSYEQY
>TRBJ1-1|TRBV19
ASSIGSDYTEAF
>TRBJ2-1|TRBV5-1
ASSFEPDNEQF
>TRBJ1-2|TRBV7-9
ASSLRGGQQNYGYT
>TRBJ2-3|TRBV9
ASSVDGRGRADTQY
>TRBJ1-2|TRBV27
ASSPGTGRGANYGYT
>TRBJ2-7|TRBV6-4
ASSDRTRQESYEQY
>TRBJ1-1|TRBV5-1
ASSGGQGTEAF
>TRBJ1-2|TRBV19
ASTTPGRAPIDYGYT